This T cell receptor beta chain emerged from a study of CD8 T cells in Susac syndrome. General observations from the study: As the study acknowledged, the number of individuals in its TCR sequencing and HLA analysis was relatively small.

Reverse transcription of roughly 0.5 to 1 ug RNA was carried out with random hexamers. Multiplex PCR with immunoSEQ amplified the TCR beta CDR3 across 54 Vbeta and 13 Jbeta. TCRdb re-derived calls from the immunoSEQ multiplex PCR reads in MiXCR, one entry per CDR3 protein. Of about 440,000 distinct CDR3 sequences listed, approximately 85% are singletons. In the case of this clonotype: What it binds is unknown.

TCR beta from blood CD8+ and CD4+ T cells was sequenced. Both CD4+ and CD8+ T cells were negatively isolated, and TEMRA cells underwent FACS enrichment. Losses at the gene ends were 5 bases for V and 2 bases for J; bases not matched to a gene: 8. Germline V gene data show CDR1 as SEHNR and CDR2 as FQNEAQ (reference sequence). This CDR3 is built from 16 residues. The chain has TRBV7-9 and TRBJ2-3; 9 nucleotides agree with TRBD1. The sequenced material came from CD8+ T cells from PBMCs. The clonotype comes from a human donor with multiple sclerosis. The CDR3 region has the DNA TGTGCCAGCAGCCCCCCAAACAGGGGGCCCACAGATACGCAGTATTTT. Protein product: CASSPPNRGPTDTQYF.